The T cell receptor (beta chain) described here comes from a study of patients and donors after allogeneic stem cell transplantation. TCRdb recomputed calls from the RT-PCR reads with MiXCR, one row per CDR3 protein. The sample has over 130,000 distinct CDR3 sequences; approximately 37% are singletons. This clonotype was recorded a few times. The germline CDR1 and CDR2 sequences are DFQATT and SNEGSKA (reference sequence). V was clipped by 6 bases and J by 0 bases, with 17 bases between them. The CDR3 sequence is 15 residues long. The chain carries TRBV20-1 and TRBJ1-2; D possibly corresponds to TRBD1 (5 bases). Sequencing was performed on blood, either unsorted or a sorted T cell fraction (not recorded which). This clonotype originated in a human donor who was either an allogeneic HSCT recipient or a stem cell or donor lymphocyte infusion donor (not recorded which). It is not recorded whose cells these are; they may come from a transplant donor. The chain's CDR3 is CSAPAGHRANYGYTF. DNA of the CDR3: TGCAGTGCCCCAGCCGGACATCGAGCTAACTATGGCTACACCTTC.